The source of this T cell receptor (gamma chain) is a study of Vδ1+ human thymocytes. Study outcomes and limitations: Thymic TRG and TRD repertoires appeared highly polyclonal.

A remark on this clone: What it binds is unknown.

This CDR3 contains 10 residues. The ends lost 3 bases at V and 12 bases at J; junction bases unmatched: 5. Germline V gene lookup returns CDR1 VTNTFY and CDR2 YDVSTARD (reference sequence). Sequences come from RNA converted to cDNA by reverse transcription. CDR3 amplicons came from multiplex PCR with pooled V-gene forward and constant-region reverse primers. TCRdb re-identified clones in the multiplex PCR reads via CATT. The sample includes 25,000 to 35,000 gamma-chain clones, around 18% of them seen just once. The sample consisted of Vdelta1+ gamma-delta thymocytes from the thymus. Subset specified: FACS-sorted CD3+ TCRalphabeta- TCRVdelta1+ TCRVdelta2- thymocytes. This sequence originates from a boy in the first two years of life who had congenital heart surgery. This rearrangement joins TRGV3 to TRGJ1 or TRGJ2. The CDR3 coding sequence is TGTGCCACCTGGGACTATGCGAAACTCTTT. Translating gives CATWDYAKLF.